This TCR beta chain was recovered during a study of T cell changes during pregnancy in multiple sclerosis. Profiling relied on immunoSEQ multiplex PCR, and the TCRdb table lists in-frame clones only, not all of them. The sample has some 80,000 clones; approximately 93% are singletons. This CDR3 is 15 amino acids long. CDR1 and CDR2 (germline): SGHNT, YYREEE (reference sequence). The germline V and J ends were trimmed by 0 bases and 1 base, with 9 bases remaining between them. V gene TRBV5-4 combines with J gene TRBJ2-3; perhaps TRBD1 as D (5 bases). This clonotype was obtained from a female donor with multiple sclerosis, enrolled in a pregnancy study. The material sequenced was CD4+ T cells from peripheral blood mononuclear cells, taken after pregnancy. For the CDR3, the DNA is TGTGCCAGCAGCTTGGAAGGGGCCGGCACAGATACGCAGTATTTT. It translates to CASSLEGAGTDTQYF.